This T cell receptor (beta chain) was captured in a study of CD8+ T cells in alopecia areata. As for the study in general: At a dose of 5 to 10 mg twice daily, oral tofacitinib was given to treated patients. General study points: Under tofacitinib, fewer expanded CD8+ clones appeared among the top 100 scalp clones. Sequencing of scalp samples also captures resident alphabeta T cells of normal skin.

Treatment indicated: oral pan-JAK inhibitor, 5-10 mg twice daily. Punch biopsies of lesional scalp, plus peripheral blood, were taken from alopecia areata patients. The V end was cut by 7 bases, the J end by 3 bases, with 10 bases between. There are 12 residues in the CDR3. Germline CDR1 is SNHLY and CDR2 is FYNNEI. cDNA prepared by RNA extraction and subsequent reverse transcription served as the template for sequencing. Sequenced by immunoSEQ multiplex PCR; TCRdb stores in-frame clones only, minus some. The sample yields approximately 200,000 clones, roughly 44% seen once. A note on this clone: The target antigen is unknown.

The sample consisted of CD4+ T cells sorted from blood, taken around week 36, from a patient treated with tofacitinib. J is TRBJ2-7 and V is TRBV2; D ambiguous. The sequence came from a human donor with alopecia areata. The CDR3 DNA is TGTGCCAGCACGGCAGTCATCTACGAGCAGTACTTC. The encoded protein is CASTAVIYEQYF.